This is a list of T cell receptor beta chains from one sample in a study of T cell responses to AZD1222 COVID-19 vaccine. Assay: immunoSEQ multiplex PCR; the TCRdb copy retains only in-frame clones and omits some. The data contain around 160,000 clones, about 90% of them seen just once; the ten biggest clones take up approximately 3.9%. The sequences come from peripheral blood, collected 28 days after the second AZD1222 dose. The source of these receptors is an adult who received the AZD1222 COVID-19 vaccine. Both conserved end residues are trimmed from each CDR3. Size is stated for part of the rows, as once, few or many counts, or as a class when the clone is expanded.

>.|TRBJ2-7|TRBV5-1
ASSLAGGAFYEQY
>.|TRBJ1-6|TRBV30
AWSGGLFNSPLH
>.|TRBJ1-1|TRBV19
ASSSTPMNTEAF
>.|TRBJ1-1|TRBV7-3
AGSQNAMTGPAMNTEAF
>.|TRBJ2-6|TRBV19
ASSRTGGSGANVLT
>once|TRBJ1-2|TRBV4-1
ASSPTPQGGTGYT
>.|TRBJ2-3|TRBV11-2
ASSFRGVTDTQY
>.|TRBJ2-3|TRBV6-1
ASSEVRGVKDTQY
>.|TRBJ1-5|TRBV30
AWRDRINQPQH
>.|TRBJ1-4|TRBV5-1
ASSSQGTANEKLF
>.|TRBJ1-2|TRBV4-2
ASSQDSGQIYGYT
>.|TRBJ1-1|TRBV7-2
ASSPNPNTEAF
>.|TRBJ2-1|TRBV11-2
ASSQTGIPGYEQF
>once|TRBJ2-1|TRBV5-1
ASSGNYRAFRGNEQF
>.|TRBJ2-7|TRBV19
ASSRDRGVEQY
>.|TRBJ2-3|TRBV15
ATSRVAGLPFTDTQY
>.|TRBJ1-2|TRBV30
AFQSGSNYGYT
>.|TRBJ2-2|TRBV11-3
ASSARPSGTGELF
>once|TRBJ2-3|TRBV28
ASSPGLAGGVDTQY
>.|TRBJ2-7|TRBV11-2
ASSLDLLAGGSEQY
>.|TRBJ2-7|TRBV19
ATSGRQSYEQY
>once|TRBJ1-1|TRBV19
ASSIVDGNTEAF
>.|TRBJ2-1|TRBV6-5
ASSYEGSYNEQF
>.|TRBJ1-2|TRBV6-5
ASSSGQGGSYT
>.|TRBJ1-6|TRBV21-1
ASRQHHSPLH
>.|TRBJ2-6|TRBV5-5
ASSSTDFGGANVLT
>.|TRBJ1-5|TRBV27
ASTPGGGSNQPQH
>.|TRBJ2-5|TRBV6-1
ASSDEGETQY
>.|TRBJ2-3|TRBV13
ASTTRANQTSGDPADTQY
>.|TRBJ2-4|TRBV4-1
ASSPLLDRNIQY
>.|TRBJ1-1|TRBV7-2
ASTFDRSNTEAF
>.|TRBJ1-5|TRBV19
ASSPLGQGSNQPQH
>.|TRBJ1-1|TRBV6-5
ASSYYGPGGNTEAF
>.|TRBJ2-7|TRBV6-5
ASSYSEDEQY
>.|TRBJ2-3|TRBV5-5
ASSLDKGSSTDTQY
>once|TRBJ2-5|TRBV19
ASSPGQGQTQY
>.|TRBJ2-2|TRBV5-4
ASSWGLAGGPNTGELF